This record covers a single T cell receptor (beta chain). Germline V gene lookup returns CDR1 LNHDA and CDR2 SQIVND (reference sequence). The CDR3 has 15 amino acids. V lost 6 bases to trimming and J lost 4 bases; unmatched junction nucleotides: 8. The data belong to a study of blood T cell repertoires in COVID-19. Study summary: Sample material is recorded as cDNA or gDNA derived from T cells, B-cell-depleted T cells, or PBMCs.

The method was immunoSEQ multiplex PCR; TCRdb's version includes in-frame clones alone and lacks a portion of them. The table includes about 120,000 clones, roughly nine tenths detected once. The source is a man aged 65 to 85 with active or convalescent COVID-19. Sequencing was carried out using peripheral blood. V gene TRBV19 combines with J gene TRBJ2-1; 8 nucleotides agree with TRBD2. The CDR3 sequence is CASSPTSGEYNEQFF. The CDR3 region has the DNA TGTGCCAGTAGCCCAACTAGCGGCGAGTACAATGAGCAGTTCTTC. The whole variable domain, filled in from reference TRBV19 and TRBJ2-1, reads DGGITQSPKYLFRKEGQNVTLSCEQNLNHDAMYWYRQDPGQGLRLIYYSQIVNDFQKGDIAEGYSVSREKKESFPLTVTSAQKNPTAFYLCASSPTSGEYNEQFFGPGTRLTVL.